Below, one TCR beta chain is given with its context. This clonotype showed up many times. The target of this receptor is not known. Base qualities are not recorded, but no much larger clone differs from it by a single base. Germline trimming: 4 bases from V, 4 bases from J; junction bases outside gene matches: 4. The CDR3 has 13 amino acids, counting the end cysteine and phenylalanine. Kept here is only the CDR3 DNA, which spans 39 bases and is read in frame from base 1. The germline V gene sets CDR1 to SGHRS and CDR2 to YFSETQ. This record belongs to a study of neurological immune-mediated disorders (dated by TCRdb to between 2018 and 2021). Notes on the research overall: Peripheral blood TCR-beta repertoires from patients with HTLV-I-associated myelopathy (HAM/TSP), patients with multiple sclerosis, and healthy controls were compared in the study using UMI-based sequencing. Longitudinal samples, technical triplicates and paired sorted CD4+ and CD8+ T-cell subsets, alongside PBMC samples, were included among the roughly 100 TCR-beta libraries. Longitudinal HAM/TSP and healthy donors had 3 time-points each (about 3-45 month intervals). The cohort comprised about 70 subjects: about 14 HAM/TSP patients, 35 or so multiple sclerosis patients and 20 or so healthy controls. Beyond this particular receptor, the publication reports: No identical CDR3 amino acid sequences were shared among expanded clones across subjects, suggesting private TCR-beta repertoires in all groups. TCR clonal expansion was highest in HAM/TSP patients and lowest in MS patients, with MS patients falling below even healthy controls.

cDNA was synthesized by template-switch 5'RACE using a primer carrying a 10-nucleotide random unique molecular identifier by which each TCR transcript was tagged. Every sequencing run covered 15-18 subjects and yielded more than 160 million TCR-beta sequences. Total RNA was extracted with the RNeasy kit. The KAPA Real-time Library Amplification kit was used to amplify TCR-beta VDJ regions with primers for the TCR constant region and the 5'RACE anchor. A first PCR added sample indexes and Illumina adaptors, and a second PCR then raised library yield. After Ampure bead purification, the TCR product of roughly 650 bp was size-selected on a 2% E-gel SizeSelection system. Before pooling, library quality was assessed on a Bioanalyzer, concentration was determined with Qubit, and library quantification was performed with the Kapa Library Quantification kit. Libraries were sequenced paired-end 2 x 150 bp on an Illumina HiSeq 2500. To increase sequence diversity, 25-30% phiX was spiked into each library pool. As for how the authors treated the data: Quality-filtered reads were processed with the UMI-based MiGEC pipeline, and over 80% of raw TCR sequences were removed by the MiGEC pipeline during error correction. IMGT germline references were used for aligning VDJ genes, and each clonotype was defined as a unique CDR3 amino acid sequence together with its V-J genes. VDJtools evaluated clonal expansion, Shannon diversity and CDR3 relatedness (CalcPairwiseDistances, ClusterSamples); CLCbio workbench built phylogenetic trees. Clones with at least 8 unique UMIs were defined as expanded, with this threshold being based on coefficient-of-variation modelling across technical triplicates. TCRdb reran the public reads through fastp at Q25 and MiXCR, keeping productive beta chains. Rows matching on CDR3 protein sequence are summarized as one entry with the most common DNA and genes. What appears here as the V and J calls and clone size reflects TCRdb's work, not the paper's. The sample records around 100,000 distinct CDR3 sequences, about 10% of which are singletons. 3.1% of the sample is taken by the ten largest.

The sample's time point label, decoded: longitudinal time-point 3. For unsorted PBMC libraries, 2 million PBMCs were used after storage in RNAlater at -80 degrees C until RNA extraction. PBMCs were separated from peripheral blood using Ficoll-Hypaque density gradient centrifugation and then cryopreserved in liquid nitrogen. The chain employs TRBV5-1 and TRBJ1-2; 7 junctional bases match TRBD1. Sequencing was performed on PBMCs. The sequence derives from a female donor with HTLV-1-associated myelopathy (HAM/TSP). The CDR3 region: CASSEGAFYGYTF. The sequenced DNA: TGCGCCAGCAGCGAGGGGGCCTTCTATGGCTACACCTTC. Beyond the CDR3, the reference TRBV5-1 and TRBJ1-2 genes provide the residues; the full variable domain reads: KAGVTQTPRYLIKTRGQQVTLSCSPISGHRSVSWYQQTPGQGLQFLFEYFSETQRNKGNFPGRFSGRQFSNSRSEMNVSTLELGDSALYLCASSEGAFYGYTFGSGTRLTVV.